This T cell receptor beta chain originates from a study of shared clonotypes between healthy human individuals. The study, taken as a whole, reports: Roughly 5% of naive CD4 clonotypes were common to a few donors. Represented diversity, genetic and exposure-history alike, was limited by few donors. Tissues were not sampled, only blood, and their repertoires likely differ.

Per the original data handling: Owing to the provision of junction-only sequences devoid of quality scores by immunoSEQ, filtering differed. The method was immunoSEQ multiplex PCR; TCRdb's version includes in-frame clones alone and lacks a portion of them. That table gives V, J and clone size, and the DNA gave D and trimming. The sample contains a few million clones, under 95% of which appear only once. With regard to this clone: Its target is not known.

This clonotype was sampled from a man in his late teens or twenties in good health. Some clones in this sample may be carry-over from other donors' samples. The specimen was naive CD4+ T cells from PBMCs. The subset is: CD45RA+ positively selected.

As DNA, the CDR3 is TGTGCCAGCTCACCACAGGATCGGGGACACACTGAAGCTTTCTTT. This gives the protein CASSPQDRGHTEAFF. V is TRBV18 and J is TRBJ1-1; TRBD1 is a possible D gene (5 bases). Trimming stripped 1 base from V and 3 bases from J, with 12 bases between. The CDR3 has 15 residues. CDR1 and CDR2 (germline): KGHSH, LQKENI.